The text below deals with one TCR beta chain. Its antigen is not identified. Generated by immunoSEQ multiplex PCR, the TCRdb table keeps only in-frame clones and is missing some. The table includes about 2.2 million clones, roughly 93% detected once. The data were obtained in a study of shared clonotypes between healthy human individuals. Naivety among CD8 cells was defined by CD45RO negativity and positive CCR7 selection, thereby excluding terminally differentiated effector memory CD45RA+ cells. V shed 1 base and J shed 8 bases, with 15 bases lying between them. Germline V CDR1 and CDR2: MDHEN, SYDVKM. CDR3 length: 15 amino acids. Notes on the study in general: In a handful of donors, about 5% of naive CD4 clonotypes appeared in common. Apart from blood, nothing was sampled; tissue repertoires likely differ.

The sequenced sample consisted of naive CD8+ T cells from PBMCs. The TCR comes from a young man in good health. Some clones in this sample may be carry-over from other donors' samples. V usage is TRBV28 and J usage is TRBJ2-1; no clear D gene. CDR3 DNA: TGTGCCAGCAGTTTATCAGTGGGCCTGGTAGATGAGCAGTTCTTC. This translates into CASSLSVGLVDEQFF.